This TCR beta chain was recovered during a study of blood T cell repertoires in COVID-19. This table comes from immunoSEQ multiplex PCR, and its TCRdb copy is limited to in-frame clones, with some not included. The data contain 65,000 or so clones, approximately 80% of them seen just once; the ten biggest clones take up 3.5% to 4.5%. This CDR3 has 14 residues. The J segment lost 1 base and the V segment lost 6 bases, leaving 3 bases of the junction unmatched. The germline V gene has CDR1 LNHDA and CDR2 SQIVND (reference sequence). This receptor was obtained from a man between 60 and 75 years old with acute or convalescent COVID-19. Sequenced: peripheral blood. The genes are TRBV19 and TRBJ1-3, with 7 positions matching TRBD1. CDR3 nucleotides: TGTGCCAGTAGCCTGACAGGGTCTGGAAACACCATATATTTT. Translated: CASSLTGSGNTIYF.